Listed below are T cell receptor beta chains from one sample, sequenced in a study of T cells in Graves' hyperthyroidism and ophthalmopathy. TCRdb reprocessed the multiplex PCR reads via MiXCR and lists one record per CDR3 protein. The sample lists a few hundred thousand distinct CDR3 sequences, around 16% occurring once. The sample taken for sequencing was blood. These receptors all stem from a woman in her 30s with Graves' hyperthyroidism. CDR3s include the opening cysteine and the closing phenylalanine or tryptophan. The D gene is left open where the match is weak. The size of a clone is reported for some rows only, either as once, few or many, or as a class for expanded clones.

D gene: NA
J gene: TRBJ2-5
clone size: few
V gene: TRBV19
CDR3 protein: CASSISTAQETQYF
CDR3 DNA: TGTGCCAGTAGTATTTCGACAGCCCAAGAGACCCAGTACTTC

D gene: NA
J gene: TRBJ2-7
clone size: many
V gene: TRBV29-1
CDR3 protein: CSVLQLDEQYF
CDR3 DNA: TGCAGCGTTCTCCAATTAGACGAGCAGTACTTC

D gene: TRBD2
J gene: TRBJ2-3
clone size: NA
V gene: TRBV20-1
CDR3 protein: CSAEAGVAADTQYF
CDR3 DNA: TGCAGTGCGGAAGCGGGAGTTGCTGCAGATACGCAGTATTTT

D gene: NA
J gene: TRBJ1-1
clone size: many
V gene: TRBV11-2
CDR3 protein: CASSPIMGAGTEAFF
CDR3 DNA: TGTGCCAGCAGCCCGATAATGGGGGCAGGGACTGAAGCTTTCTTT

D gene: TRBD2
J gene: TRBJ2-1
clone size: few
V gene: TRBV27
CDR3 protein: CASTLSREGPTFEQFF
CDR3 DNA: TGTGCCAGCACCCTATCCCGGGAGGGCCCAACGTTTGAGCAGTTCTTC

D gene: TRBD1
J gene: TRBJ2-1
clone size: once
V gene: TRBV5-6
CDR3 protein: CASLGRDRSLNEQFF
CDR3 DNA: TGTGCCAGTCTAGGCCGGGACAGGTCGTTAAATGAGCAGTTCTTC

D gene: TRBD1
J gene: TRBJ2-5
clone size: many
V gene: TRBV12-3/TRBV12-4
CDR3 protein: CASSLMGQGIETQYF
CDR3 DNA: TGTGCCAGCAGTTTAATGGGACAGGGGATCGAGACCCAGTACTTC

D gene: NA
J gene: TRBJ2-7
clone size: many
V gene: TRBV6-1
CDR3 protein: CASSEGRPGSDEQYF
CDR3 DNA: TGTGCCAGCAGTGAAGGTCGGCCAGGGAGTGACGAGCAGTACTTC

D gene: TRBD1
J gene: TRBJ1-1
clone size: NA
V gene: TRBV15
CDR3 protein: CATSLAMTGDTEAFF
CDR3 DNA: TGTGCCACCAGCCTCGCTATGACAGGGGACACTGAAGCTTTCTTT

D gene: NA
J gene: TRBJ2-3
clone size: few
V gene: TRBV6-5
CDR3 protein: CASSYLGPHTQYF
CDR3 DNA: TGTGCCAGCAGTTATCTCGGACCCCATACGCAGTATTTT

D gene: TRBD2
J gene: TRBJ2-7
clone size: many
V gene: TRBV2
CDR3 protein: CASSFMGGLAVYEQYF
CDR3 DNA: TGTGCCAGCAGTTTTATGGGAGGACTAGCGGTATACGAGCAGTACTTC

D gene: TRBD2
J gene: TRBJ2-3
clone size: few
V gene: TRBV4-2
CDR3 protein: CASSRIAGGNPDTQYF
CDR3 DNA: TGTGCCAGCAGCCGAATAGCGGGAGGGAATCCAGATACGCAGTATTTT

D gene: TRBD2
J gene: TRBJ2-7
clone size: many
V gene: TRBV5-1
CDR3 protein: CASSSGLVWYEQYF
CDR3 DNA: TGCGCCAGCAGCTCGGGACTAGTGTGGTACGAGCAGTACTTC

D gene: NA
J gene: TRBJ1-2
clone size: few
V gene: TRBV7-9
CDR3 protein: CASSLEGERGHFYGYTF
CDR3 DNA: TGTGCCAGCAGCTTAGAGGGGGAGAGGGGACACTTTTATGGCTACACCTTC

D gene: TRBD1
J gene: TRBJ2-7
clone size: few
V gene: TRBV4-1
CDR3 protein: CASSQGGQVNEQYF
CDR3 DNA: TGCGCCAGCAGCCAAGGGGGACAGGTTAACGAGCAGTACTTC

D gene: NA
J gene: TRBJ2-1
clone size: many
V gene: TRBV6-2/TRBV6-3
CDR3 protein: CASQLLHEQFF
CDR3 DNA: TGTGCCAGTCAGTTACTCCATGAGCAGTTCTTC

D gene: NA
J gene: TRBJ2-7
clone size: few
V gene: TRBV6-1
CDR3 protein: CASSRSTRSYEQYF
CDR3 DNA: TGTGCCAGCAGTCGCTCGACCCGCTCCTACGAGCAGTACTTC

D gene: TRBD1
J gene: TRBJ2-7
clone size: many
V gene: TRBV5-1
CDR3 protein: CASSSGGQGYEQYF
CDR3 DNA: TGCGCCAGCAGCTCGGGGGGACAGGGCTACGAGCAGTACTTC